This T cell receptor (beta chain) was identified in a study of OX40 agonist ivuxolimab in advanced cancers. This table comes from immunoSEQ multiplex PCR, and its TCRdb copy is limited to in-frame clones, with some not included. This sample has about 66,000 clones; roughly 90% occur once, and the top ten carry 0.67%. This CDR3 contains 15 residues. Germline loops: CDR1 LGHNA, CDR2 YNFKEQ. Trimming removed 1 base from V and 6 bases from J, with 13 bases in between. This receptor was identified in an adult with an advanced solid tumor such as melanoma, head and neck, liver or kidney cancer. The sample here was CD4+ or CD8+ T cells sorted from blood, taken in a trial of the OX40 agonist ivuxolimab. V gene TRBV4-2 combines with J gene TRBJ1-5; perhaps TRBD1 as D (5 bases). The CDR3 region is CASSQVWGTGQPQHF. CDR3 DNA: TGTGCCAGCAGCCAAGTTTGGGGGACGGGTCAGCCCCAGCATTTT.